Listed below are T cell receptor beta chains from one sample, sequenced in a study of blood T cells in healthy people across ages. TCRdb called the 5' RACE reads again in MiXCR, with one record for every CDR3 protein. Among around 1,700,000 distinct CDR3 sequences, 28% were seen once, and the ten largest hold 7% to 9%. Sequencing input: blood. Source of these receptors: a young woman in good health. Each CDR3 is given with its conserved first and last residue. D genes are given only for firm matches. For some rows the clone size is stated as once, few or many, or as a class when expanded; others skip it.

V: TRBV5-6; J: TRBJ1-2; size: NA; D: NA; CDR3: CASSWDMVNGYTF; DNA: TGTGCCAGCAGCTGGGACATGGTGAATGGCTACACCTTC
V: TRBV6-2/TRBV6-3; J: TRBJ2-1; size: many; D: NA; CDR3: CASSYGGLGDEQFF; DNA: TGTGCCAGCAGTTACGGCGGGCTAGGGGATGAGCAGTTCTTC
V: TRBV6-5; J: TRBJ2-3; size: few; D: NA; CDR3: CASSYSGVSTGTQYF; DNA: TGTGCCAGCAGTTATTCGGGGGTGAGCACAGGTACGCAGTATTTT
V: TRBV5-1; J: TRBJ1-1; size: NA; D: NA; CDR3: CASSPPLGPEAFF; DNA: TGCGCCAGCAGCCCCCCACTGGGCCCTGAAGCTTTCTTT
V: TRBV7-9; J: TRBJ1-1; size: NA; D: NA; CDR3: CASRPHSNTEAFF; DNA: TGTGCCAGCAGGCCACATTCGAACACTGAAGCTTTCTTT
V: TRBV12-3/TRBV12-4; J: TRBJ1-5; size: few; D: NA; CDR3: CASTQGTSNQPQHF; DNA: TGTGCCAGCACCCAGGGTACCAGCAATCAGCCCCAGCATTTT
V: TRBV20-1; J: TRBJ2-1; size: NA; D: NA; CDR3: CSASLTTINEQFF; DNA: TGCAGTGCTAGCCTAACAACGATAAATGAGCAGTTCTTC
V: TRBV10-3; J: TRBJ1-6; size: few; D: NA; CDR3: CAISSGGRNSPLHF; DNA: TGTGCCATCAGTTCCGGGGGGCGGAATTCACCCCTCCACTTT
V: TRBV29-1; J: TRBJ2-1; size: NA; D: TRBD1; CDR3: CSVSKTGSDYNEQFF; DNA: TGCAGCGTTTCAAAGACAGGGTCGGACTACAATGAGCAGTTCTTC
V: TRBV5-1; J: TRBJ2-3; size: NA; D: TRBD2; CDR3: CASAPSGTRWTDTQYF; DNA: TGCGCCAGCGCTCCCTCCGGGACTAGATGGACAGATACGCAGTATTTT
V: TRBV10-3; J: TRBJ1-1; size: NA; D: NA; CDR3: CAISDEGFGTEAFF; DNA: TGTGCCATCAGTGACGAGGGTTTCGGCACTGAAGCTTTCTTT
V: TRBV27; J: TRBJ2-3; size: NA; D: NA; CDR3: CASHTGISTPQYF; DNA: TGTGCCAGCCATACCGGGATTTCGACACCGCAGTATTTT
V: TRBV7-6; J: TRBJ1-3; size: NA; D: TRBD1; CDR3: CASAMGTGGAFGSTIYF; DNA: TGTGCCAGCGCTATGGGAACAGGGGGCGCATTTGGAAGCACCATATATTTT
V: TRBV29-1; J: TRBJ1-4; size: few; D: NA; CDR3: CSATTQINEKLFF; DNA: TGCAGCGCCACGACACAAATTAATGAAAAACTGTTTTTT
V: TRBV10-3; J: TRBJ2-1; size: few; D: NA; CDR3: CAISASTGRVNERFF; DNA: TGTGCCATCAGTGCCTCGACAGGGAGGGTGAATGAGCGGTTCTTC
V: TRBV5-1; J: TRBJ2-7; size: NA; D: TRBD1; CDR3: CASSAGQGLDEQYF; DNA: TGCGCCAGCAGCGCAGGACAGGGTCTCGACGAGCAGTACTTC
V: TRBV21-1; J: TRBJ2-7; size: few; D: NA; CDR3: CASSPRQWGVEQYF; DNA: TGTGCCAGCAGCCCGCGTCAGTGGGGGGTCGAGCAGTACTTC
V: TRBV2; J: TRBJ2-1; size: NA; D: NA; CDR3: CTSSEGRVRGNEQVF; DNA: TGTACCAGCAGTGAGGGCAGGGTTAGGGGCAATGAGCAGGTCTTC
V: TRBV29-1; J: TRBJ1-2; size: NA; D: NA; CDR3: CSVEAIESGYTF; DNA: TGCAGCGTTGAAGCAATAGAATCTGGCTACACCTTC
V: TRBV5-6; J: TRBJ2-7; size: NA; D: TRBD1; CDR3: CASRSTGTGTYGQYF; DNA: TGTGCCAGCAGAAGCACCGGGACAGGGACCTACGGGCAGTACTTC
V: TRBV6-6; J: TRBJ2-3; size: NA; D: NA; CDR3: CASSYTNSNTDTQYF; DNA: TGTGCCAGCAGTTACACGAACAGCAACACAGATACGCAGTATTTT
V: TRBV20-1; J: TRBJ2-5; size: NA; D: TRBD1; CDR3: CSVQGAPPFQETQYF; DNA: TGCAGTGTCCAGGGGGCCCCCCCATTCCAAGAGACCCAGTACTTC
V: TRBV5-1; J: TRBJ2-7; size: many; D: TRBD2; CDR3: CASSFLAGGSYEQYF; DNA: TGTGCCAGCAGCTTTCTAGCGGGGGGCTCCTACGAGCAGTACTTC
V: TRBV7-2; J: TRBJ2-5; size: NA; D: NA; CDR3: CASSLVGGGRQETQYF; DNA: TGTGCCAGCAGCTTAGTTGGGGGCGGCCGTCAAGAGACCCAGTACTTC
V: TRBV7-6; J: TRBJ1-1; size: NA; D: NA; CDR3: CASTASRDTAATEAFF; DNA: TGTGCCAGCACCGCCTCGAGGGATACGGCGGCCACTGAAGCTTTCTTT